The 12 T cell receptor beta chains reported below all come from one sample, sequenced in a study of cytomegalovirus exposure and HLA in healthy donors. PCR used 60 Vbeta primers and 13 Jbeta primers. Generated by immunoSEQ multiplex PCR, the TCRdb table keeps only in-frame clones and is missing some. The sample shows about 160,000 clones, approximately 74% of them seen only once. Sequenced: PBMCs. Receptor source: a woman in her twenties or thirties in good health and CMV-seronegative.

The CDR3 DNA sequence: TGTGCCAGTAGTATCCTAGCGGGAACCGGTTCCCGCTCCTACAATGAGCAGTTCTTC. Translating gives CASSILAGTGSRSYNEQFF. This rearrangement joins TRBV19 to TRBJ2-1; TRBD2 aligns across 9 bases. Germline values: CDR1 LNHDA, CDR2 SQIVND (reference sequence). Trimming cost V 3 bases and J 0 bases; bases outside gene matches: 12. The CDR3 covers 19 residues.

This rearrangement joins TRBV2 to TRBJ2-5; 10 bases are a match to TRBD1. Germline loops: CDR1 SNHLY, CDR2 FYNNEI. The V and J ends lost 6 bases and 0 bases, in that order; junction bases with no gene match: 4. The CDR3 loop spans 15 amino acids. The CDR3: CASRVDRGNQETQYF. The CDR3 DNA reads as TGTGCCAGCAGGGTGGACAGGGGGAACCAAGAGACCCAGTACTTC. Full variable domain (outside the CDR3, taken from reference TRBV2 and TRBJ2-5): EPEVTQTPSHQVTQMGQEVILRCVPISNHLYFYWYRQILGQKVEFLVSFYNNEISEKSEIFDDQFSVERPDGSNFTLKIRSTKLEDSAMYFCASRVDRGNQETQYFGPGTRLLVL.

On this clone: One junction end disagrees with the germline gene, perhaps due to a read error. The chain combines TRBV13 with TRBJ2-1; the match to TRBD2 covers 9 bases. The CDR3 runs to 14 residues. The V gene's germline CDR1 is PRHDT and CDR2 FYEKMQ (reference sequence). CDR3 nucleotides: TGTGCCAGCAGCTCCCAGTGGTCAGCGGGGGGACCCGTCTTC. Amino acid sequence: CASSSQWSAGGPVF.

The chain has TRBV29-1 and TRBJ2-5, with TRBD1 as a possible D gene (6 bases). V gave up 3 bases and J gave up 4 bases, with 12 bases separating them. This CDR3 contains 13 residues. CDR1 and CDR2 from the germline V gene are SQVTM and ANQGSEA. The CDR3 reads CSVEGQGVETQYF. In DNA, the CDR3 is TGCAGCGTTGAGGGACAAGGAGTAGAGACCCAGTACTTC. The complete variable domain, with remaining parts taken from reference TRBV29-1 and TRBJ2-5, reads SAVISQKPSRDICQRGTSLTIQCQVDSQVTMMFWYRQQPGQSLTLIATANQGSEATYESGFVIDKFPISRPNLTFSTLTVSNMSPEDSSIYLCSVEGQGVETQYFGPGTRLLVL.

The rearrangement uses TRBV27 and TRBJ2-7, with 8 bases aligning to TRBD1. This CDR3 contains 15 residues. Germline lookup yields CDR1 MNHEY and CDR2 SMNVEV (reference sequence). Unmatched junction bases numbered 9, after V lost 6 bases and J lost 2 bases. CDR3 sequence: CASSLRQGAPYEQYF. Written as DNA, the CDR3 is TGTGCCAGCAGCTTAAGGCAGGGGGCCCCCTACGAGCAGTACTTC.

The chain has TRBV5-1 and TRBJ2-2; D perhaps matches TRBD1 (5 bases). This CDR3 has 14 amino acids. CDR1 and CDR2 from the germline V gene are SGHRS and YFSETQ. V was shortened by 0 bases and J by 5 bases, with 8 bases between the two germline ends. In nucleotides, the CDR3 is TGCGCCAGCAGCTTGGTCGCAGGGACCGGGGAGCTGTTTTTT. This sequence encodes CASSLVAGTGELFF.

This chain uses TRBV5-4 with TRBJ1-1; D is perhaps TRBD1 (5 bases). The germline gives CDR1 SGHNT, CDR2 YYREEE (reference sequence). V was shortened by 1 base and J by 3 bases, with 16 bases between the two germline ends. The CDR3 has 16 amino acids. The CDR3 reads CASSLTTWGRDTEAFF. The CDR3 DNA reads TGTGCCAGCAGCTTGACAACATGGGGGAGGGACACTGAAGCTTTCTTT.

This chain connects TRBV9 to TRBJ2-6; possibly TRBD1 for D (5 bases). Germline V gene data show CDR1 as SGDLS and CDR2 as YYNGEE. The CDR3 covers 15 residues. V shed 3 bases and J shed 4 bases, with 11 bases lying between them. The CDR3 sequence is CASSDQGSGANVLTF. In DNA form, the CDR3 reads TGTGCCAGCAGCGATCAGGGTTCCGGGGCCAACGTCCTGACTTTC.

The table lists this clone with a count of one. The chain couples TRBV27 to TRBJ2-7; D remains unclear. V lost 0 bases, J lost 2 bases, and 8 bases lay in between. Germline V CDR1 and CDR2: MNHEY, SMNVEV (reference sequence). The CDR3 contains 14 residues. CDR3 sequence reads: CASSLSLRTYEQYF. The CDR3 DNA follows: TGTGCCAGCAGTTTATCTCTGAGAACCTACGAGCAGTACTTC.

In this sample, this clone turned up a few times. The CDR3 DNA follows: TGTGCCTGGACAGGGTATGGTTCACCCCTCCACTTT. It translates to CAWTGYGSPLHF. The chain carries TRBV30 and TRBJ1-6; tentative D call: TRBD1 (5 bases). This CDR3 comprises 12 residues. Trimming took off 4 bases at V and 9 bases at J, with 10 bases between the two ends. CDR1 is GTSNPN and CDR2 is SVGIG in the germline V gene (reference sequence).

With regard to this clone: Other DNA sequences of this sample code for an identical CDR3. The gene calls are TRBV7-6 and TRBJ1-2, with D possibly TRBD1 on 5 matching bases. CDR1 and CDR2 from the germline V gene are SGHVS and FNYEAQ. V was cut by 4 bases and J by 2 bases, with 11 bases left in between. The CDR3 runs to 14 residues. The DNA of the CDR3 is TGTGCCAGCAGCTCTGGGGGGACCAACTATGGCTACACCTTC. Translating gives CASSSGGTNYGYTF.

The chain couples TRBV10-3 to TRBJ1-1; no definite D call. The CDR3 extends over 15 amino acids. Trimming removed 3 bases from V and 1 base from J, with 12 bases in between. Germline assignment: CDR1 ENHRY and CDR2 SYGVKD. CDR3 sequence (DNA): TGTGCCATCAGTGATAGCCACGAACAGAACACTGAAGCTTTCTTT. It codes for CAISDSHEQNTEAFF.